Reported below is one T cell receptor beta chain. Which antigen it targets is not known. The data originate from a study of cytomegalovirus exposure and HLA in healthy donors (TCRdb year 2017). Describing the broader study: In an earlier analysis of some 550 of the donors, approximately 260 Gb of sequence data and roughly 100 million unique TCR beta sequences from about 180 million T cells were reported. On average, roughly 240,000 unique TCR beta nucleotide sequences were sequenced per donor among fewer than 500 genotyped donors of the cohort, with roughly 18% of those sequences being non-productive. Using immunosequencing, the study profiled T cell repertoires from 640 or so subjects and related those repertoires to cytomegalovirus serostatus. In a later analysis, previously published TCR beta repertoires from roughly 710 donors were re-analyzed and high-resolution HLA genotyping was added so that TCR occurrence patterns could be studied. Every repertoire in the discovery cohort had been generated on one and the same sequencing platform. An early release that covered more than 550 HLA-typed donors contained approximately 300 gigabases of sequencing data and around 80 million unique TCR sequences. Class I and class II HLA loci were covered by the typing at four-digit resolution. The genetic ancestry cluster associated with self-reported Caucasian donors included approximately 85% of the roughly 400 genotyped donors. Typing coverage varied by locus: roughly 629-640 donors for A, B, C, DRB1 and DQB1; under 550 for DQA1; over 600 for DPA1; under 490 for DPB1. A later genetic analysis used genome-wide SNP genotypes for about three fifths of the 666 donors, treating that subset as a discovery cohort. The study aimed to test whether cataloging public T cell receptors could reveal signatures of past pathogen exposure. To decide whether each TCR beta V gene segment behaved as functional or pseudogenic, an earlier analysis of 587 of the donors relied on high-throughput TCR beta sequencing. Four to six DR-DQ haplotypes were handled as single units for association and clustering, since linkage in the cohort was strong. Donor age, sex, ethnicity and CMV serostatus were compiled alongside the repertoire data. In addition to the first cohort of around 670 subjects, a separate validation cohort of 130 or so different subjects was used. To predict cytomegalovirus infection status, the study combined high-throughput TCR immunosequencing, statistical association of individual TCRs with disease status, and machine learning. The later analysis used no new phenotypic data to find candidate immune exposures, relying instead on TCR beta sequences and their occurrence across donors.

The germline V gene yields SGHDT for CDR1 and YYEEEE for CDR2. The junction carries 9 bases between V and J, which are trimmed by 3 bases and 9 bases respectively. The CDR3 starts with the cysteine, ends with the phenylalanine, and has 11 residues. Only CDR3 DNA is held: 33 bases, read in frame from base 1. Overall results and qualifications from the work: Correlated functional status among segregating V segments might reflect linkage disequilibrium, but an unknown experimental factor could not be ruled out. Assigning TCR associations to individual alleles was difficult when HLA alleles, especially DR and DQ, strongly co-occurred. In a later genetic analysis, fewer N-insertions in productive TCRs were reported among donors in an Asian-associated ancestry cluster than the approximately 710-donor mean. A total of roughly 160 TCR beta chains were listed by the study as associated with cytomegalovirus. A further reported finding was that TCR beta sequences accurately predicted the HLA-A and HLA-B alleles for most subjects in the first cohort. This cohort had only TCR beta chains sequenced, and the lack of alpha or paired-chain data limited which features could be detected. The 87-base-pair reads could not distinguish some IMGT-functional V segments, including TRBV6-2 and TRBV6-3, so those segments were excluded. A later analysis found that most CMV-associated TCR beta chains appeared HLA-restricted, with HLA associations seemingly driven largely by CMV exposure. A cluster of highly shared sequence variants was judged likely to represent a technical artifact of the sequencing pipeline. Because some donors lacked HLA typing at each locus, the association tests relied only on the typed subset. The presence/absence analyses assumed that sequencing depth was roughly uniform across donors, and that assumption may not be true. In a later analysis, around 17,000 TCR beta sequences were associated with specific HLA alleles at a false discovery rate of 0.05. Because counts were too low, 15 or so rarely observed V segments, including chromosome 9 orphons, were excluded from the earlier analysis of several hundred of the donors. Several of the top co-occurrence clusters appeared to be linked to parvovirus B19, influenza, CMV and Epstein-Barr virus, according to a later analysis. In both the original and validation cohorts, the classifier was reported to diagnose cytomegalovirus status with high specificity and sensitivity. A later analysis found that TCR association rates varied across HLA loci, with DRB1 alleles showing the most associated TCRs and HLA-C alleles the fewest. A later analysis found that HLA-associated TCR beta chains were more clonally expanded and had lower generation probabilities than equally common non-associated chains. CMV serostatus was the only immune exposure information available for the cohort. A later genetic analysis associated a missense DCLRE1C variant with V-gene and J-gene trimming of TCR beta chains, and an independent cohort replicated the association. It was suggested by the authors that the approach could potentially be generalized to other disease states and immunological phenotypes. In an earlier analysis of more than 500 of the donors, most TCR beta V segments appeared in productive rearrangements about 90% or about 30% of the time, broadly matching IMGT annotations. While some public TCRs were present in many individuals, most TCR sequences turned up only very rarely across donors. In vitro tests confirmed that three of the cytomegalovirus-associated TCR beta chains recognize cytomegalovirus antigens.

The library was built by means of the immunoSEQ multiplex PCR assay. For the multiplex PCR, a mixture combining 60 forward primers for TCR Vbeta segments and 13 reverse primers for TCR Jbeta segments was used. A multiplex PCR assay on genomic DNA amplified the CDR3 region of rearranged TCR beta genes. On the Illumina HiSeq System, the amplified TCR beta libraries were sequenced as 87-base-pair reads. Regarding the original processing steps: A later analysis counted 75 million to 100 million unique TCR beta chains across the 666 repertoires, and around 9.9 million of these chains were shared by at least two donors. Raw reads were error-corrected and collapsed into unique sequences by a nearest-neighbor algorithm in which closely related sequences were merged to remove PCR and sequencing errors. To assign V, D and J gene segments, CDR3 sequences were aligned to IMGT reference sequences. For a sequence to be retained, a match of at least six nucleotides to both a V gene segment and a J gene segment was required. Rearrangements were called productive when the CDR3 lacked stop codons and stayed in frame with V and J; all others were non-productive. Following IMGT convention, CDR3 was defined as the stretch from the second conserved V-encoded cysteine up to the conserved J-encoded phenylalanine. The earlier analysis of about 610 of the donors excluded sequences that lacked an unambiguous match to a single V gene segment. An earlier analysis of 587 of the donors classified V segments as functional when productive rearrangements were above 56.7% and as segregating when the standard deviation between donors was above 5%. To diagnose cytomegalovirus status from the catalog of TCR beta chain sequences, a statistical classification framework was built. In a later analysis, TCR nucleotide sequences were compared against IMGT/GENE-DB human TR gene sequences so that V and J genes could be assigned. In a later analysis, CDR3 sequences and most-parsimonious VDJ recombination scenarios were assigned using the TCRdist pipeline. In a later analysis, each TCR beta chain was defined by its CDR3 amino acid sequence together with its V-gene family, and reads lacking a unique V-gene family were excluded. A later analysis removed 500 to 650 highly shared, low-generation-probability nucleotide sequences to deal with suspected cross-contamination and a sequencing artifact. In a later analysis, a clonal expansion index was calculated for each public chain from normalized within-repertoire ranks of inferred template counts. In a later analysis, generation probabilities were computed using a VDJ recombination model fitted to out-of-frame rearrangements, and the results were checked against IGoR. In a later analysis, hypergeometric tests were used to score TCR-TCR, TCR-HLA and TCR-CMV co-occurrence, with a repertoire-size bias correction applied to TCR pairs. False discovery rates were estimated in a later analysis by permuting HLA or CMV assignments 20 times. In a later analysis, co-occurring TCRs were grouped with DBSCAN, and TCRdist sequence similarity was added when clustering was performed within HLA-allele-positive subsets. For co-occurrence clustering, repertoires with fewer than 30,000 or more than 120,000 public chains were excluded, along with four or five repertoires with anomalous nucleotide sharing. TCRdb obtained this table from immuneACCESS and retained in-frame rearrangements with V and J assigned. These tables miss some clones; where compared with another copy, unresolved V genes account for less than half of the shortfall, and the remainder is unexplained. V and J calls and clone size follow that table, whereas D and trimming were derived from the DNA. This specimen's table enumerates under 50,000 clones. The ten largest account for about a sixth of the sample.

The cohort comprised 550 to 700 healthy bone marrow donors. At the time of sampling, every cohort member was nominally healthy, though immune exposures that went unrecorded were likely present. The donor was CMV seronegative and was included in the group of 352 seronegative cohort members. A peripheral blood sample was provided by each donor, and peripheral blood mononuclear cells were used for TCR beta sequencing. Genomic DNA extraction from the blood cell samples was performed with the Qiagen DNeasy Blood Extraction Kit. This TCR was recovered from a male donor in good health and CMV-seronegative. Sequenced input: PBMCs. The chain employs TRBV5-6 and TRBJ1-2, with the D gene too uncertain to name. The CDR3 region: CASSSVNSYTF. The base sequence is TGTGCCAGCAGCTCTGTTAATAGCTACACCTTC.